Listed below are T cell receptor beta chains from one sample, sequenced in a study of CD8 T cells in Susac syndrome. MiXCR was run by TCRdb on the immunoSEQ multiplex PCR reads, yielding one entry per CDR3 protein. The profile shows roughly 180,000 distinct CDR3 sequences, around 94% of them singletons. The sample was CD4+ T cells from PBMCs. The receptors stem from a human donor in good health. The CDR3 runs from the conserved cysteine through the conserved F or W. A D gene is named only where the DNA matches it firmly.

D: -
V: TRBV15
J: TRBJ2-3
CDR3: CATSRDQSEDTQYF
DNA: TGTGCCACCAGCAGAGATCAATCGGAAGATACGCAGTATTTT

D: TRBD1
V: TRBV4-2
J: TRBJ1-2
CDR3: CASSQAVAGGGLDYGYTF
DNA: TGTGCCAGCAGCCAAGCGGTGGCAGGGGGAGGGCTCGACTATGGCTACACCTTC

D: -
V: TRBV19
J: TRBJ1-2
CDR3: CASNYGPTVYGYTF
DNA: TGTGCCAGTAATTACGGACCTACAGTCTATGGCTACACCTTC

D: TRBD1
V: TRBV4-2
J: TRBJ2-7
CDR3: CASSQYRDRVYEQYF
DNA: TGTGCCAGCAGCCAGTACCGGGACAGGGTGTACGAGCAGTACTTC

D: TRBD1
V: TRBV5-1
J: TRBJ1-2
CDR3: CASSLAPGGGDGYTF
DNA: TGCGCCAGCAGCTTGGCCCCAGGGGGCGGCGATGGCTACACCTTC

D: TRBD2
V: TRBV6-1
J: TRBJ2-7
CDR3: CASSGGKARYTYEQYF
DNA: TGTGCCAGCTCGGGAGGAAAAGCCCGCTATACCTACGAGCAGTACTTC

D: -
V: TRBV20-1
J: TRBJ1-1
CDR3: CSACQGNTEAFF
DNA: TGCAGTGCTTGCCAGGGGAACACTGAAGCTTTCTTT

D: -
V: TRBV6-2/TRBV6-3
J: TRBJ1-5
CDR3: CASSHRNQPQHF
DNA: TGTGCCAGCAGCCACCGGAATCAGCCCCAGCATTTT

D: -
V: TRBV20-1
J: TRBJ2-1
CDR3: CSASRVNEQFF
DNA: TGCAGTGCTAGTCGGGTAAATGAGCAGTTCTTC

D: -
V: TRBV5-1
J: TRBJ2-5
CDR3: CASSLAGPRLETQYF
DNA: TGCGCCAGCAGCTTGGCCGGACCCAGACTCGAGACCCAGTACTTC

D: -
V: TRBV23-1
J: TRBJ2-1
CDR3: CASSQSRGAGYNEQFF
DNA: TGCGCCAGCAGTCAATCGAGAGGGGCGGGGTACAATGAGCAGTTCTTC

D: -
V: TRBV20-1
J: TRBJ2-7
CDR3: CSASGSGKPEQYF
DNA: TGCAGTGCTAGCGGGTCAGGGAAACCCGAGCAGTACTTC

D: TRBD2
V: TRBV12-3/TRBV12-4
J: TRBJ2-1
CDR3: CASRGTSGGNEQFF
DNA: TGTGCCAGCAGAGGGACTAGCGGGGGCAATGAGCAGTTCTTC

D: -
V: TRBV6-5
J: TRBJ1-1
CDR3: CASSYSKGTEAFF
DNA: TGTGCCAGCAGTTACTCGAAGGGCACTGAAGCTTTCTTT

D: TRBD1
V: TRBV12-3/TRBV12-4
J: TRBJ1-2
CDR3: CASRLTGGDYGYTF
DNA: TGTGCCAGCAGGCTGACAGGGGGCGACTATGGCTACACCTTC

D: -
V: TRBV4-3
J: TRBJ2-1
CDR3: CASSQVLRMNEQFF
DNA: TGCGCCAGCAGCCAAGTCCTGAGGATGAATGAGCAGTTCTTC

D: -
V: TRBV9
J: TRBJ2-1
CDR3: CASSVADSYNEQFF
DNA: TGTGCCAGCAGCGTGGCGGATTCCTACAATGAGCAGTTCTTC

D: -
V: TRBV24-1
J: TRBJ2-5
CDR3: CATSDLGTQYF
DNA: TGTGCCACCAGTGATTTAGGGACCCAGTACTTC

D: TRBD1
V: TRBV4-3
J: TRBJ1-2
CDR3: CASSQDRQGNLGYTF
DNA: TGCGCCAGCAGCCAAGATCGACAGGGGAATCTTGGCTACACCTTC

D: -
V: TRBV19
J: TRBJ2-7
CDR3: CAIKAASSYEQYF
DNA: TGTGCCATAAAGGCCGCCAGCTCCTACGAGCAGTACTTC